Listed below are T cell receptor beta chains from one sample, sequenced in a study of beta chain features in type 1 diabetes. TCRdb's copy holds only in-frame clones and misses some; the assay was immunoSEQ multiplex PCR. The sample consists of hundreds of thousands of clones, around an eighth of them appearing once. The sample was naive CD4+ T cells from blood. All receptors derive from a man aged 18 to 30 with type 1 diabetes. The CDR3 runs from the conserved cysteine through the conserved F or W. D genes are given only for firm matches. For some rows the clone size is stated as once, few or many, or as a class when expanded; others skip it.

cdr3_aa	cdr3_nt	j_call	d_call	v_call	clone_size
CSATSSGVKDTQYF	TGCAGCGCGACTTCTAGCGGGGTAAAAGATACGCAGTATTTT	TRBJ2-3	TRBD2	TRBV29-1	NA
CASSLVGGLNTEAFF	TGCGCCAGCAGCTTGGTAGGAGGCTTGAACACTGAAGCTTTCTTT	TRBJ1-1	NA	TRBV5-1	NA
CASSSPGGDTQYF	TGTGCCAGCAGCTCACCAGGGGGAGATACGCAGTATTTT	TRBJ2-3	TRBD1	TRBV7-2	few
CASSLISRVHEQYF	TGTGCCAGCAGTTTAATCTCTAGGGTTCACGAGCAGTACTTC	TRBJ2-7	NA	TRBV27	NA
CASRLPGRVTYNEQFF	TGTGCCAGCAGATTACCGGGACGGGTAACCTACAATGAGCAGTTCTTC	TRBJ2-1	NA	TRBV2	few
CASSLLGWGATYNEQFF	TGTGCCAGCAGCTTGCTGGGGTGGGGGGCTACCTACAATGAGCAGTTCTTC	TRBJ2-1	NA	TRBV7-8	NA
CASSRSTDTQYF	TGTGCCAGCAGTCGTAGCACAGATACGCAGTATTTT	TRBJ2-3	NA	TRBV7-8	few
CASSPRETQYF	TGTGCCAGCAGCCCGAGGGAGACCCAGTACTTC	TRBJ2-5	NA	TRBV7-3	NA
CAWSVDGTGSEKLFF	TGTGCCTGGAGTGTAGACGGGACAGGGTCTGAAAAACTGTTTTTT	TRBJ1-4	TRBD1	TRBV30	few
CAWNMFARETQYF	TGTGCCTGGAATATGTTTGCCAGGGAGACCCAGTACTTC	TRBJ2-5	NA	TRBV30	NA
CSVKKPGLATEQYF	TGCAGCGTGAAGAAGCCGGGACTAGCGACCGAGCAGTACTTC	TRBJ2-7	TRBD2	TRBV29-1	few
CASSRILKEDTQYF	TGCGCCAGCAGCCGAATACTTAAGGAGGATACGCAGTATTTT	TRBJ2-3	NA	TRBV4-1	few
CAWSGGGPQHF	TGTGCCTGGAGCGGCGGCGGGCCCCAGCATTTT	TRBJ1-5	NA	TRBV30	NA
CASSPQTVSYEQYF	TGTGCCAGCAGTCCTCAGACAGTCTCCTACGAGCAGTACTTC	TRBJ2-7	NA	TRBV27	NA
CASSSGDRNTEAFF	TGCGCCAGCAGCTCGGGAGACAGGAACACTGAAGCTTTCTTT	TRBJ1-1	NA	TRBV5-1	few
CASSAGLHYSGANVLTF	TGTGCCAGCAGCGCGGGACTCCACTACTCTGGGGCCAACGTCCTGACTTTC	TRBJ2-6	NA	TRBV7-9	NA
CASSVTLAGVNEQFF	TGTGCCAGCAGCGTAACCCTTGCCGGGGTCAATGAGCAGTTCTTC	TRBJ2-1	NA	TRBV9	few
CSALTMNTEAFF	TGCAGCGCCCTAACTATGAACACTGAAGCTTTCTTT	TRBJ1-1	NA	TRBV29-1	few
CASSPQREATYEQYF	TGTGCCAGCAGCCCTCAGCGGGAGGCGACCTACGAGCAGTACTTC	TRBJ2-7	TRBD2	TRBV7-2	few
CASSLALEDTQYF	TGTGCCAGCAGCTTGGCCTTGGAAGATACGCAGTATTTT	TRBJ2-3	NA	TRBV5-4	few
CASSLREADTQYF	TGTGCTAGCAGCTTGAGGGAAGCGGATACGCAGTATTTT	TRBJ2-3	NA	TRBV7-7	NA
CASSISGQGAYEQYF	TGTGCCAGTAGTATATCTGGACAGGGGGCTTACGAGCAGTACTTC	TRBJ2-7	TRBD1	TRBV19	few
CASSLGLAGGPGDTQYF	TGCGCCAGCAGCTTGGGACTAGCGGGAGGGCCAGGAGATACGCAGTATTTT	TRBJ2-3	TRBD2	TRBV5-1	NA
CAWSREGGGGLYGYTF	TGTGCCTGGAGTAGAGAAGGAGGGGGCGGACTTTATGGCTACACCTTC	TRBJ1-2	TRBD1	TRBV30	NA
CASSSLSGGFYNEQFF	TGTGCCAGCAGCTCACTCAGCGGGGGGTTTTACAATGAGCAGTTCTTC	TRBJ2-1	TRBD2	TRBV7-9	NA
CSTRLLAEPYNEQFF	TGCAGCACCCGCTTACTAGCAGAACCTTACAATGAGCAGTTCTTC	TRBJ2-1	NA	TRBV29-1	few
CASSPGLAGGTTQETQYF	TGTGCCAGCAGCCCCGGACTAGCGGGGGGAACCACCCAAGAGACCCAGTACTTC	TRBJ2-5	TRBD2	TRBV7-9	once
CAWKTGSYNEQFF	TGTGCCTGGAAGACAGGGTCCTACAATGAGCAGTTCTTC	TRBJ2-1	TRBD1	TRBV30	NA
CASSEVGLYGYTF	TGTGCCAGCAGTGAGGTGGGACTTTATGGCTACACCTTC	TRBJ1-2	NA	TRBV25-1	once
CASSYSYQETQYF	TGTGCCAGCAGTTACTCTTATCAAGAGACCCAGTACTTC	TRBJ2-5	NA	TRBV6-5	few
CASSSRTGALSYNEQFF	TGTGCCAGCAGCTCCCGGACAGGGGCCCTCTCCTACAATGAGCAGTTCTTC	TRBJ2-1	TRBD1	TRBV13	few
CSARGAYQLFF	TGCAGTGCTAGAGGGGCGTATCAACTGTTTTTT	TRBJ1-4	NA	TRBV20-1	few
CAISERQESNEQFF	TGTGCCATCAGTGAGAGACAAGAAAGCAATGAGCAGTTCTTC	TRBJ2-1	NA	TRBV10-3	NA
CASSAKGASTEAFF	TGTGCCAGCAGCGCAAAGGGGGCGAGCACTGAAGCTTTCTTT	TRBJ1-1	TRBD1	TRBV9	few